A selection of T cell receptor beta chains follows, all from one sample in a study of blood T cell repertoires in COVID-19. Produced via immunoSEQ multiplex PCR; TCRdb's table is partial and in-frame only. Of 70,000 to 95,000 clones in the sample, roughly 90% are singletons; the top ten hold around 2.9%. Sequencing was done on a sample of peripheral blood. The receptors come from a man aged 45-60 years with COVID-19, enrolled during active disease. CDR3s include the opening cysteine and the closing phenylalanine or tryptophan. The D gene is left open where the match is weak. Clone size is not always given. Where it is, it says once, few, many or a class for expanded clones.

J gene,D gene,clone size,V gene,CDR3 DNA,CDR3 protein
TRBJ2-1,TRBD2,few,TRBV7-3,TGTGCCAGCAGCTCCGGACTAGACCCTGAGCAGTTCTTC,CASSSGLDPEQFF
TRBJ2-1,NA,NA,TRBV11-2,TGTGCCAGCGGGCAGGGCCGGACAAGGGAGCAGTTCTTC,CASGQGRTREQFF
TRBJ1-1,TRBD1,NA,TRBV2,TGTGCCAGCAGTCGACAGGGAGGCACTGAAGCTTTCTTT,CASSRQGGTEAFF
TRBJ1-2,NA,NA,TRBV27,TGTGCCAGCAGTTTAGGGGCCACGGGTGGCTACACCTTC,CASSLGATGGYTF
TRBJ1-1,NA,NA,TRBV6-1,TGTGCCAGCAGTGAGATAGACAGAGGAGCTTTCTTT,CASSEIDRGAFF
TRBJ1-2,NA,NA,TRBV10-3,TGTGCCATCACCCCAGGCACAATTTATGGCTACACCTTC,CAITPGTIYGYTF
TRBJ1-2,TRBD1,NA,TRBV5-1,TGCGCCAGCAGCTTAAGACAGGGGGCTAACTATGGCTACACCTTC,CASSLRQGANYGYTF
TRBJ1-5,NA,NA,TRBV9,TGTGCCAGCAGCGAGGGGCAGGCTAGCAATCAGCCCCAGCATTTT,CASSEGQASNQPQHF
TRBJ1-3,TRBD1,NA,TRBV2,TGTGCCAGCAGTGAAACAGGGGCGTCGGGAAACACCATATATTTT,CASSETGASGNTIYF
TRBJ1-5,TRBD1,NA,TRBV11-2,TGTGCCAGCAGCTTCGGGGCAGGGGGCACCAATCAGCCCCAGCATTTT,CASSFGAGGTNQPQHF
TRBJ1-3,NA,NA,TRBV3-1/TRBV3-2,TGTGCCAGCAGCCAAGATCCCGGGACTAGTGGAAACACCATATATTTT,CASSQDPGTSGNTIYF
TRBJ1-6,TRBD1,NA,TRBV6-4,TGTGCCAGCAGTGACGGGACAGGGAATTCACCCCTCCACTTT,CASSDGTGNSPLHF
TRBJ1-1,NA,once,TRBV29-1,TGCAGCGTTGCAAGGACTCAGGACACTGAAGCTTTCTTT,CSVARTQDTEAFF
TRBJ2-1,TRBD1,NA,TRBV9,TGTGCCAGCAGCGTGCTAACAGGGGGGATTAATGAGCAGTTCTTC,CASSVLTGGINEQFF
TRBJ2-2,NA,NA,TRBV6-5,TGTGCCAGCATGAGGGATCCAAACACCGGGGAGCTGTTTTTT,CASMRDPNTGELFF
TRBJ1-4,NA,NA,TRBV27,TGTGCCAGCCCCCTAGGGGCCCTGTGTAGGGAAAAACTGTTTTTT,CASPLGALCREKLFF